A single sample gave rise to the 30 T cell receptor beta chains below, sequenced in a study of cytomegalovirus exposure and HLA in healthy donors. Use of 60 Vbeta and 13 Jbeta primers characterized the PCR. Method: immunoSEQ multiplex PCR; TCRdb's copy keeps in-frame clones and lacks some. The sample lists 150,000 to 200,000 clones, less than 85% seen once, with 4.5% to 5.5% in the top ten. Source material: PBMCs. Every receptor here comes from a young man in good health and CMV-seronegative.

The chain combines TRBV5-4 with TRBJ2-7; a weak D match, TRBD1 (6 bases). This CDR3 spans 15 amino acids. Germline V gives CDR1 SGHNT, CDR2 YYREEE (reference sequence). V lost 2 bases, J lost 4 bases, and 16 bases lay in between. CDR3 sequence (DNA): TGTGCCAGCAGCTTACCGACAGGCCAAGTGTACGAGCAGTACTTC. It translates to CASSLPTGQVYEQYF.

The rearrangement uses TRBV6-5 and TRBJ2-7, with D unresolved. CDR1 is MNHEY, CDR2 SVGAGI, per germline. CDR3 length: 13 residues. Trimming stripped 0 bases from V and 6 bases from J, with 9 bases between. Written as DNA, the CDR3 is TGTGCCAGCAGTTACTCTTGGGCGTCCGAGCAGTACTTC. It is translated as CASSYSWASEQYF.

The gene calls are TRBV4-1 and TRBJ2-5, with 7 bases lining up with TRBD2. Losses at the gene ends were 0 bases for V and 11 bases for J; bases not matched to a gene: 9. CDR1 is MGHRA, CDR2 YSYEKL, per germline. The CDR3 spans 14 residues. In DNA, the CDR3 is TGCGCCAGCAGCCAAGAAGTGGGGAGGGCTCAGCAGTACTTC. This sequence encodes CASSQEVGRAQQYF.

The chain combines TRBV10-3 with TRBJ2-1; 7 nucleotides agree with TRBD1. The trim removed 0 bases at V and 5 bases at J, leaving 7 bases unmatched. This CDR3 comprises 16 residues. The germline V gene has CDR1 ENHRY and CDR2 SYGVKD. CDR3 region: CAISESHSGTDNEQFF. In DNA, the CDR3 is TGTGCCATCAGTGAGTCCCATTCCGGGACAGACAATGAGCAGTTCTTC.

CDR3 nucleotides: TGTGCCAGCAGCGTAGGAGTGGGAGGGCGGCAAGAGACCCAGTACTTC. Encoded protein: CASSVGVGGRQETQYF. J is TRBJ2-5 and V is TRBV9; 7 bases agree with TRBD2. CDR1 is SGDLS, CDR2 YYNGEE, per germline. The CDR3 loop spans 16 amino acids. The V and J ends lost 0 bases and 2 bases, in that order; junction bases with no gene match: 7.

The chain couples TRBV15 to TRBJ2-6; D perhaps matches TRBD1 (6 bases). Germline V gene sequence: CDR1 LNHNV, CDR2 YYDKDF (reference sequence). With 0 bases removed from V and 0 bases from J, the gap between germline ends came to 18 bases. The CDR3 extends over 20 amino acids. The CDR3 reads CATSRERLTRGYSGANVLTF. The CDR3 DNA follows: TGTGCCACCAGCAGAGAGAGACTGACAAGGGGGTACTCTGGGGCCAACGTCCTGACTTTC.

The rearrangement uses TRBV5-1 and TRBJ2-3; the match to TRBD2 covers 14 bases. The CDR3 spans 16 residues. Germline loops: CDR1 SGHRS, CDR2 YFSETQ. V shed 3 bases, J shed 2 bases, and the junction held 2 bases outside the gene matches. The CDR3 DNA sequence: TGCGCCAGCAGCTCGGGACTAGCGGGAGCCACAGATACGCAGTATTTT. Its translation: CASSSGLAGATDTQYF.

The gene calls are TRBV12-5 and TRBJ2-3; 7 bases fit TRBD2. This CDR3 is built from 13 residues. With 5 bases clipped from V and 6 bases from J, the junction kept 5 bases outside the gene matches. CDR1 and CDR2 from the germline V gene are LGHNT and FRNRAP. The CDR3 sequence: CASGRGSWDTQYF. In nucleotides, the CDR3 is TGTGCTAGTGGTCGCGGGAGCTGGGATACGCAGTATTTT.

In DNA, the CDR3 is TGCGCCAGCAGCCAAGATAGACTAGTCTCCAATGAGCAGTTCTTC. This encodes CASSQDRLVSNEQFF. The chain combines TRBV4-1 with TRBJ2-1, with D maybe TRBD2 (6 bases). Germline CDR1 is MGHRA and CDR2 is YSYEKL. This CDR3 has 15 residues. Trimming stripped 0 bases from V and 6 bases from J, with 12 bases between.

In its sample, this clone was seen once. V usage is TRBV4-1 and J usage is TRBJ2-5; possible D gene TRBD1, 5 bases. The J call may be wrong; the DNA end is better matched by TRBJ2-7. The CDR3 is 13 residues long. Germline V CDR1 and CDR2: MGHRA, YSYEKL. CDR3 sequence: CASSQDRGYEQYF. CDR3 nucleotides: TGCGCCAGCAGCCAAGATAGGGGTTACGAGCAGTACTTC.

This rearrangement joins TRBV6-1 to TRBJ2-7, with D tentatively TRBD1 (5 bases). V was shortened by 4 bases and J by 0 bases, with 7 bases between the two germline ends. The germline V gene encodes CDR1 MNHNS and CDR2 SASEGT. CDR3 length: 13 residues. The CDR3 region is CASSADTSYEQYF. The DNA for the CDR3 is TGTGCCAGCAGTGCGGACACCTCCTACGAGCAGTACTTC.

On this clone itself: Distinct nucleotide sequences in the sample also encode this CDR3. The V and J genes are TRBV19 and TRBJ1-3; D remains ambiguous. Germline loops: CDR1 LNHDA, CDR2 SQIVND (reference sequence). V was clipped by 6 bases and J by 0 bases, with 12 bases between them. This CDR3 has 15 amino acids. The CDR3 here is CASSVEGGSGNTIYF. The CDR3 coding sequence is TGTGCCAGTAGCGTGGAGGGCGGCTCTGGAAACACCATATATTTT.

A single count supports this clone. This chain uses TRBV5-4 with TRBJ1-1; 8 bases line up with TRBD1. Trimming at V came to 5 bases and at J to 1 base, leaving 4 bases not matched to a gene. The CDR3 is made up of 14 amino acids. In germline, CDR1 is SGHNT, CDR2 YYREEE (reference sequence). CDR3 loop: CASSRDRRNTEAFF. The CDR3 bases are TGTGCCAGCAGTCGGGACAGGCGGAACACTGAAGCTTTCTTT.

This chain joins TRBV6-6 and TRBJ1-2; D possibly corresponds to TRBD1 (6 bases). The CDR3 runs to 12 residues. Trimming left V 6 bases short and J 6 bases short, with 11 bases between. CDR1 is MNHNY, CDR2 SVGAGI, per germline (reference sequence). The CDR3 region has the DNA TGTGCCAGCAGGACAGGCCCGGATGGCTACACCTTC. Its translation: CASRTGPDGYTF.

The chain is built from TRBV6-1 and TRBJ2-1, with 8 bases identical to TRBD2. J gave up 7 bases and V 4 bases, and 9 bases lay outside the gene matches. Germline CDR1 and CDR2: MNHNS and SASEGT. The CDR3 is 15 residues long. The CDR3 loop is CASSVSGAEWNEQFF. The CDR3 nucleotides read TGTGCCAGCAGTGTTAGCGGGGCTGAGTGGAATGAGCAGTTCTTC.

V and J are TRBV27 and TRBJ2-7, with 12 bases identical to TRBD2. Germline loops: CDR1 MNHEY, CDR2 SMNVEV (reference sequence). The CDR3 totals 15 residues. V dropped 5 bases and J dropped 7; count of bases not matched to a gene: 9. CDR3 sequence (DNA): TGTGCCAGCAGTCCAACACTAGCGGGAGGCGGGGAGCAGTACTTC. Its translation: CASSPTLAGGGEQYF.

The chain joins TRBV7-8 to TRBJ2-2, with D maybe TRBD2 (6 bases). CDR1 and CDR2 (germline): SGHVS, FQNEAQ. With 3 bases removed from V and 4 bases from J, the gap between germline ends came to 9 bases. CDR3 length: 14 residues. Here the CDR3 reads CASSLGGFTGELFF. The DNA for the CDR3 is TGTGCCAGCAGCTTGGGGGGATTCACCGGGGAGCTGTTTTTT. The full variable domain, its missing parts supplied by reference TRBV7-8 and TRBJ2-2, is GAGVSQSPRYKVAKRGQDVALRCDPISGHVSLFWYQQALGQGPEFLTYFQNEAQLDKSGLPSDRFFAERPEGSVSTLKIQRTQQEDSAVYLCASSLGGFTGELFFGEGSRLTVL.

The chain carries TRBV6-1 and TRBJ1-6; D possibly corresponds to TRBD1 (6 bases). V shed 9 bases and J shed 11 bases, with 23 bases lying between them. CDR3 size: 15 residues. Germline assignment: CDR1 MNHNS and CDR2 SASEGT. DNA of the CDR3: TGTGCCAGTTCTAAGTTAGGACAGCCGGATCCACCCCTCCACTTT. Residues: CASSKLGQPDPPLHF.

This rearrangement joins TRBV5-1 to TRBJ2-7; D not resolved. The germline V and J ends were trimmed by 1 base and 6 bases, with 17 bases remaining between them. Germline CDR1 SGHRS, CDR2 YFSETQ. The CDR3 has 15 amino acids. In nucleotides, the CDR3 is TGCGCCAGCAGCTTGTCTTCGGGTGCCTTGGTCGAGCAGTACTTC. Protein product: CASSLSSGALVEQYF.

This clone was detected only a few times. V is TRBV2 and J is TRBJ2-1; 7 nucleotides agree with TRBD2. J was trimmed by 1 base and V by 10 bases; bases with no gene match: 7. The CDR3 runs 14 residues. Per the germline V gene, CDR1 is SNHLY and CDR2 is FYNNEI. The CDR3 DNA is TGTGCCACCCGGCTAGCGGCATCCTACAATGAGCAGTTCTTC. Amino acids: CATRLAASYNEQFF. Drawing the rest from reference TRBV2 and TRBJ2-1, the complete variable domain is EPEVTQTPSHQVTQMGQEVILRCVPISNHLYFYWYRQILGQKVEFLVSFYNNEISEKSEIFDDQFSVERPDGSNFTLKIRSTKLEDSAMYFCATRLAASYNEQFFGPGTRLTVL.

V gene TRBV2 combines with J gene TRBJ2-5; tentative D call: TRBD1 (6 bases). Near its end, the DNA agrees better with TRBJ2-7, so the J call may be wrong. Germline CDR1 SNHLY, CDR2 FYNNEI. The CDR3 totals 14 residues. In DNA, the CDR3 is TGTGCCAGCAGCCCAGACAGGAGCACCTACGAGCAGTACTTC. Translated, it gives CASSPDRSTYEQYF.

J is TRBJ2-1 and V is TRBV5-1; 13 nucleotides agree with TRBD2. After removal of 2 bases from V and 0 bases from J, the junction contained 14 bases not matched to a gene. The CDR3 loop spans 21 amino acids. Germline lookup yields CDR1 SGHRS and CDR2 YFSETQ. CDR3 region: CASSLNSGLAGSLSSYNEQFF. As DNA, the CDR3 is TGCGCCAGCAGCTTAAATTCGGGACTAGCGGGGTCCCTTTCCTCCTACAATGAGCAGTTCTTC.

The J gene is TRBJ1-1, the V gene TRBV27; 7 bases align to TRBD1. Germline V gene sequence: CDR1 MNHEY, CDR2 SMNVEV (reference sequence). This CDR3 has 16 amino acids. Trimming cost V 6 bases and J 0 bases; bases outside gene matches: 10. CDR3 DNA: TGTGCCAGCAGCTTAGCCATGAGGGGGCTGAACACTGAAGCTTTCTTT. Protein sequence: CASSLAMRGLNTEAFF.

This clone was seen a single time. Here the CDR3 DNA reads TGTGCCAGCAGGCGCGGGCTAGCGGCGATCGGCTCCTACAATGAGCAGTTCTTC. Translating it yields CASRRGLAAIGSYNEQFF. The V and J genes are TRBV2 and TRBJ2-1; 7 bases align to TRBD2. Trimming at V came to 6 bases and at J to 0 bases, leaving 14 bases not matched to a gene. Germline CDR1 and CDR2: SNHLY and FYNNEI. The CDR3 contains 18 residues.

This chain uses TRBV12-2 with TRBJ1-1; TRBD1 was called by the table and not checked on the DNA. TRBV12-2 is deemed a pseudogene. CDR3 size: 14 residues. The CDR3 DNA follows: TGTGCAAGTCGCTTAGGGGGGACAGTTGATGAAGCTTTCTTT. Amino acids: CASRLGGTVDEAFF.

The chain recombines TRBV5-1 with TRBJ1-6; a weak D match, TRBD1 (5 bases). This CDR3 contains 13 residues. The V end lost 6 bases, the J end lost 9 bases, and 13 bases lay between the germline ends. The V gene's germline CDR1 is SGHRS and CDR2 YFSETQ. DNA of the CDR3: TGCGCCAGCACGGGTCAAAGGGGTTCACCCCTCCACTTT. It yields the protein CASTGQRGSPLHF.

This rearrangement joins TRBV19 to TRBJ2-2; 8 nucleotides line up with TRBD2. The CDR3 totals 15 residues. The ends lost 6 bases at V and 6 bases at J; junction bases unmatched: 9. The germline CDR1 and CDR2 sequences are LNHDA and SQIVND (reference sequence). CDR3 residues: CASRLTGGQAGELFF. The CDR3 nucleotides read TGTGCCAGTAGGCTAACGGGGGGGCAGGCCGGGGAGCTGTTTTTT.

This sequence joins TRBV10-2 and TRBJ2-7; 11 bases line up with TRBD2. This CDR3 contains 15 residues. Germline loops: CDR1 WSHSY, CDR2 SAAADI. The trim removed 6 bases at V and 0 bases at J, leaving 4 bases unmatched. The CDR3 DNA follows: TGCGCCAGCAGAGGACTAGCGGGTATCTCCTACGAGCAGTACTTC. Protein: CASRGLAGISYEQYF.

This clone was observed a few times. CDR3 in DNA: TGTGCCAGCAGCTCGAAAACCGGGACAACTACCTTGGGATACACCTTC. Protein sequence: CASSSKTGTTTLGYTF. This chain joins TRBV5-4 and TRBJ1-2; maybe TRBD1 (6 bases). V lost 3 bases and J lost 11, with 26 bases in between. This CDR3 is built from 16 residues. The V gene's germline CDR1 is SGHNT and CDR2 YYREEE (reference sequence).

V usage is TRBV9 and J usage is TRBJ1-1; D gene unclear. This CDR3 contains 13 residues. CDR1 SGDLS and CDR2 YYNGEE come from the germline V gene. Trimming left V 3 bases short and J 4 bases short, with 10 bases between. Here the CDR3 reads CASSALDATEAFF. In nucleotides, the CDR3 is TGTGCCAGCAGCGCCCTAGACGCCACTGAAGCTTTCTTT.